This paragraph reports one T cell receptor (beta chain). Its antigen is not known. This sample is part of a study of shared clonotypes between healthy human individuals. Overall study findings and caveats: Depth was large, yet rarefaction showed that sorted-subset sequencing was incomplete. Generation probabilities of non-shared clonotypes were lower (relative to those shared by all four donors).

Sequenced by immunoSEQ multiplex PCR; TCRdb stores in-frame clones only, minus some. The table lists 950,000 to 1,100,000 clones, around three quarters of them singletons, with around 0.61% in the top ten. Trimming shortened V by 0 bases and J by 4 bases, and 13 bases separated the two germline ends. The CDR3 runs 16 residues. CDR1 is LGHNA and CDR2 is YSLEER in the germline V gene. Material: memory CD4+ T cells from PBMCs. Sample subset: CD45RA-negative fraction. The clonotype comes from a man younger than 35 in good health. Some clones in this sample may be carry-over from other donors' samples. The V call is TRBV4-3, the J call TRBJ2-1, with TRBD2 as a possible D gene (5 bases). CDR3 sequence reads: CASSQDTRVGYNEQFF. The CDR3 DNA sequence: TGCGCCAGCAGCCAAGATACGAGGGTGGGTTACAATGAGCAGTTCTTC.